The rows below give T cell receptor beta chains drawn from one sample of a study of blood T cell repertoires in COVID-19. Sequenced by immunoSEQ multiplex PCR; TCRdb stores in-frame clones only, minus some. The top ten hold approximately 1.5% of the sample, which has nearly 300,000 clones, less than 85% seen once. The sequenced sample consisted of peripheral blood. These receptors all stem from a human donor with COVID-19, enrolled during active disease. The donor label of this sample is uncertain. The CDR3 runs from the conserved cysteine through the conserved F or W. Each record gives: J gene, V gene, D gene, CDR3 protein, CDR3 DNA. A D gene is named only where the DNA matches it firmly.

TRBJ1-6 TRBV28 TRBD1 CASSSARGRHSPLHF TGTGCCAGCAGTTCAGCCAGGGGGCGCCATTCACCCCTCCACTTT
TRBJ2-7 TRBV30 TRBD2 CAWRAFGGGPYEQYF TGTGCCTGGAGGGCCTTCGGGGGGGGCCCCTACGAGCAGTACTTC
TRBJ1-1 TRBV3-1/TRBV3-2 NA CASSQGNRVGTEAFF TGTGCCAGCAGCCAAGGGAACAGGGTGGGCACTGAAGCTTTCTTT
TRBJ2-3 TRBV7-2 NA CASSLGPSEGDTQYF TGTGCCAGCAGCTTAGGCCCTAGCGAGGGTGATACGCAGTATTTT
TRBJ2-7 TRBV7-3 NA CASSLGRGGSYEQYF TGTGCCAGCAGCTTAGGTAGGGGCGGCTCCTACGAGCAGTACTTC
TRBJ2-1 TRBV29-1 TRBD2 CSVGRGASGRNEQFF TGCAGCGTGGGACGGGGGGCTAGCGGGAGGAATGAGCAGTTCTTC
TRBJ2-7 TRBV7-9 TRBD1 CASSSTGVGEQYF TGTGCCAGCAGCTCGACAGGGGTCGGCGAGCAGTACTTT
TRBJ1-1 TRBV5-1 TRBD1 CASSSDRGKTEAFF TGCGCCAGCAGCAGCGACAGGGGGAAGACTGAAGCTTTCTTT
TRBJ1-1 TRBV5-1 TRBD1 CASSVGTDQNTEAFF TGCGCCAGCAGCGTCGGGACAGACCAGAACACTGAAGCTTTCTTT
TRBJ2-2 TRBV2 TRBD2 CASSLAGTSITGELFF TGTGCCAGCAGCTTAGCCGGGACTAGCATCACCGGGGAGCTGTTTTTT
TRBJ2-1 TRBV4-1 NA CASSQADGGSYNEQFF TGCGCCAGCAGCCAAGCCGACGGAGGCTCCTACAATGAGCAGTTCTTC
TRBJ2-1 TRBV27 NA CASMPHLGNEQFF TGTGCCAGCATGCCCCACCTCGGCAATGAGCAGTTCTTC
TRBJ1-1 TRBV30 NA CAWNPTANTEAFF TGTGCCTGGAATCCTACAGCTAACACTGAAGCTTTCTTT
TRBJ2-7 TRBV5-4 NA CASSQSRYEQYF TGTGCCAGCAGCCAAAGCCGCTACGAGCAGTACTTC
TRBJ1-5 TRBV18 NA CASSPRGNRNQPQHF TGTGCCAGCTCACCACGAGGGAATAGGAATCAGCCCCAGCATTTT